Only one count was recorded for the clone carrying this T cell receptor (beta chain). Its antigen is unidentified. This specimen comes from a study of cytomegalovirus exposure and HLA in healthy donors. Regarding the study as a whole: Later, TCR association rates were found to vary by HLA locus, highest for DRB1 and lowest for HLA-C. Reported performance of the classifier showed diagnosis of cytomegalovirus status with high specificity and sensitivity.

The study ran its PCR with 60 Vbeta and 13 Jbeta primers. Data came from immunoSEQ multiplex PCR; TCRdb stores just in-frame clones and leaves some out. The data show about 140,000 clones, roughly 80% seen once. The CDR3 consists of 16 residues. V was cut by 4 bases and J by 3 bases, with 15 bases left in between. Germline loops: CDR1 MNHEY, CDR2 SMNVEV (reference sequence). The source is a woman in her thirties or forties in good health and CMV-seropositive. The V call is TRBV27, the J call TRBJ1-4; D remains unclear. Sequencing was carried out using PBMCs. As DNA, the CDR3 is TGTGCCAGCAGTTCATCGAACACCTTTCCTAATGAAAAACTGTTTTTT. Translation gives CASSSSNTFPNEKLFF.